These 9 T cell receptor beta chains were sequenced from one sample in a study of metastatic and nonmetastatic thyroid tumors. Each patient came to thyroid surgery without any prior treatment (of any kind). With MiXCR, TCRdb reprocessed the PCR reads. The sample consists of 26,000 or so clones, around 3.5% of them appearing once. The sample taken for sequencing was blood. Receptor source: a male donor with papillary thyroid cancer or a benign thyroid nodule (not recorded which). Some clones in this sample may be carry-over from other donors' samples.

CDR3 sequence (DNA): TGTGCCAGCAGCCCCGGACTAGCGGGAGGGCCTGAGGAGACCCAGTACTTC. This encodes CASSPGLAGGPEETQYF. J is TRBJ2-5 and V is TRBV5-4, with 15 bases identical to TRBD2. The CDR3 is 17 residues long. J gave up 5 bases and V 4 bases, and 9 bases lay outside the gene matches. Germline V gene data show CDR1 as SGHNT and CDR2 as YYREEE (reference sequence). Filled out from reference TRBV5-4 and TRBJ2-5, the complete variable domain reads ETGVTQSPTHLIKTRGQQVTLRCSSQSGHNTVSWYQQALGQGPQFIFQYYREEENGRGNFPPRFSGLQFPNYSSELNVNALELDDSALYLCASSPGLAGGPEETQYFGPGTRLLVL.

This clone was found many times. The chain links TRBV2 to TRBJ1-5; unclear D gene. V lost 3 bases, J lost 1 base, and 10 bases lay in between. Germline values: CDR1 SNHLY, CDR2 FYNNEI. The length of the CDR3 is 15 residues. The CDR3 region is CASSEGYPSNQPQHF. DNA of the CDR3: TGTGCCAGCAGTGAGGGCTACCCCAGCAATCAGCCCCAGCATTTT.

In this sample, this clone turned up many times. Here the CDR3 DNA reads TGCGCCAGCAGCCAAGACAGGGGAGCCAAAAACATTCAGTACTTC. Its translation: CASSQDRGAKNIQYF. The chain recombines TRBV4-1 with TRBJ2-4; D might be TRBD1 (6 bases). The CDR3 has 15 residues. The V gene lost 0 bases and the J gene lost 0 bases, with 6 bases spanning the gap. Germline CDR1 and CDR2: MGHRA and YSYEKL.

This clone has ten or more counts. The chain carries TRBV5-1 and TRBJ2-1; 11 nucleotides line up with TRBD2. The V segment lost 0 bases and the J segment 7 bases; nucleotides outside the gene matches: 6. The V gene's germline CDR1 is SGHRS and CDR2 YFSETQ. The CDR3 is made up of 16 amino acids. CDR3 loop: CASSLGGTSGKNEQFF. The CDR3 bases are TGCGCCAGCAGCTTGGGGGGGACTAGCGGAAAAAATGAGCAGTTCTTC.

Only a few counts were recorded for this clone. An end of the junction does not agree with germline; a read error may underlie this. The gene calls are TRBV9 and TRBJ2-2; D may be TRBD1 (5 bases). Germline lookup yields CDR1 SGDLS and CDR2 YYNGEE. This CDR3 has 14 amino acids. The CDR3 loop is CAISVGQAAGELFF. The CDR3 DNA sequence: TGTGCCATCAGCGTCGGACAAGCAGCCGGGGAGCTGTTTTTT.

Of note for this clone: No conserved phenylalanine or tryptophan ends this CDR3, so it is likely a read error. The chain is built from TRBV6-1 and TRBJ1-5; the D gene is possibly TRBD1 (6 bases). V was trimmed by 4 bases and J by 1 base, leaving 17 bases between them. Germline assignment: CDR1 MNHNS and CDR2 SASEGT. This CDR3 is built from 17 residues. The CDR3 DNA sequence: TGTGCCAGCAGTGCGAGGGGGGGGCGGGTAAGCAATCAGCCCCAGCATGTT. Protein product: CASSARGGRVSNQPQHV.

The sample holds many counts of this clone. The chain uses TRBV4-2 and TRBJ2-2; 7 bases line up with TRBD2. Germline assignment: CDR1 LGHNA and CDR2 YNFKEQ. Unmatched junction bases numbered 9, after V lost 0 bases and J lost 8 bases. The CDR3 length is 16 residues. In DNA, the CDR3 is TGTGCCAGCAGCCAAGAGAGGAGCGGGAAAGTAGGGGAGCTGTTTTTT. This translates into CASSQERSGKVGELFF.

In its sample, this clone is medium-sized. V and J are TRBV6-4 and TRBJ2-3; weak D call: TRBD1 (5 bases). This CDR3 comprises 14 residues. Trimming cost V 4 bases and J 4 bases, with 12 bases left between them. Germline V CDR1 and CDR2: MRHNA, SNTAGT. The CDR3: CASSVGFRADTQYF. In DNA form, the CDR3 reads TGTGCCAGCAGTGTGGGATTCAGGGCAGATACGCAGTATTTT.

The chain uses TRBV7-9 and TRBJ2-1; D remains ambiguous. The CDR3 covers 15 residues. The germline gives CDR1 SEHNR, CDR2 FQNEAQ (reference sequence). Trimming shortened V by 3 bases and J by 0 bases, and 9 bases separated the two germline ends. This chain's CDR3 is CASSLVASSYNEQFF. In DNA form, the CDR3 reads TGTGCCAGCAGCTTGGTAGCCAGCTCCTACAATGAGCAGTTCTTC.